These 20 T cell receptor beta chains originate from one sample sequenced in a study of cytomegalovirus exposure and HLA in healthy donors. A multiplex PCR was run with 60 Vbeta primers and 13 Jbeta primers. Assay used: immunoSEQ multiplex PCR; TCRdb lists only in-frame clones, some missing. The sample consists of around 150,000 clones, roughly 83% of them appearing once. Specimen: PBMCs. These receptors were collected from a man in his forties or fifties in good health and CMV-seronegative.

CDR3 in amino acids: CATSRDRGRGLYGYTF. The DNA of the CDR3 is TGTGCCACCAGCAGAGATCGGGGCAGGGGTCTCTATGGCTACACCTTC. This rearrangement joins TRBV15 to TRBJ1-2, with D maybe TRBD1 (6 bases). Trimming stripped 0 bases from V and 4 bases from J, with 15 bases between. The CDR3 covers 16 residues. Looked up from germline, CDR1 is LNHNV and CDR2 is YYDKDF (reference sequence).

On this clone: Other DNA sequences in this specimen translate into the identical CDR3. The J gene is TRBJ2-3, the V gene TRBV5-5; no clear D gene. The CDR3 is made up of 14 amino acids. V dropped 4 bases and J dropped 1 base, with 10 bases sitting between them. CDR1 is SGHKS, CDR2 YYEKEE, per germline (reference sequence). CDR3: CASSPLEGTDTQYF. As DNA, the CDR3 is TGTGCCAGCAGCCCCCTAGAGGGCACAGATACGCAGTATTTT.

This chain's CDR3 is CASSDGHCSGNTIYF. The DNA of the CDR3 is TGCGCCAGCAGTGATGGACATTGCTCTGGAAACACCATATATTTT. The rearrangement joins TRBV10-1 to TRBJ1-3, with a weak D call TRBD1 (5 bases). The germline V gene has CDR1 WNHNN and CDR2 SYGVQD (reference sequence). Deletions cut 3 bases from V and 0 bases from J, with 9 bases between. This CDR3 spans 15 amino acids.

The chain employs TRBV7-9 and TRBJ2-5; TRBD1 matches 9 bases. Unmatched junction bases numbered 11, after V lost 1 base and J lost 5 bases. This CDR3 has 17 residues. Per germline, CDR1 SEHNR and CDR2 FQNEAQ (reference sequence). The CDR3 spells CASSLGQRTGAEETQYF. The CDR3 DNA is TGTGCCAGCAGCTTAGGACAAAGGACAGGGGCGGAGGAGACCCAGTACTTC.

This CDR3 is CASSRNRGPNDNEKLFF. Here the CDR3 DNA reads TGCGCCAGCAGCCGGAACAGGGGCCCCAATGATAATGAAAAACTGTTTTTT. The chain employs TRBV4-3 and TRBJ1-4; 7 positions agree with TRBD1. This CDR3 has 17 residues. Germline V gene lookup returns CDR1 LGHNA and CDR2 YSLEER. The V segment lost 4 bases and the J segment 4 bases; nucleotides outside the gene matches: 12.

This sequence joins TRBV18 and TRBJ1-5, with TRBD1 matching 8 bases. Germline CDR1 KGHSH, CDR2 LQKENI. This CDR3 has 15 residues. Trimming cost V 4 bases and J 4 bases; bases outside gene matches: 6. The CDR3 is CASSQTGAGNQPQHF. The CDR3 nucleotides are TGTGCCAGCTCACAGACAGGGGCAGGAAATCAGCCCCAGCATTTT.

V gene TRBV19 combines with J gene TRBJ2-1; D is perhaps TRBD2 (6 bases). The CDR3 runs to 13 residues. Germline V CDR1 and CDR2: LNHDA, SQIVND (reference sequence). The germline V and J ends were trimmed by 2 bases and 7 bases, with 9 bases remaining between them. The CDR3 here is CASSISGGNEQFF. The CDR3 nucleotides are TGTGCCAGTAGTATATCCGGAGGGAATGAGCAGTTCTTC.

This clone was counted a few times. V and J are TRBV2 and TRBJ2-7, with 9 bases identical to TRBD1. The CDR3 covers 15 residues. V lost 6 bases, J lost 5 bases, and 11 bases stayed unmatched. Germline loops: CDR1 SNHLY, CDR2 FYNNEI. CDR3 amino acids: CASSAGGTGIHEQYF. CDR3 DNA: TGTGCCAGCAGCGCCGGAGGGACAGGGATCCACGAGCAGTACTTC.

This chain connects TRBV4-3 to TRBJ2-7, with D hard to call. This CDR3 is built from 15 residues. Germline V gene sequence: CDR1 LGHNA, CDR2 YSLEER. V was trimmed by 1 base and J by 1 base, leaving 11 bases between them. CDR3 coding DNA: TGCGCCAGCAGCCAAGGAGAGACACATTCCTACGAGCAGTACTTC. Translated: CASSQGETHSYEQYF.

The chain recombines TRBV2 with TRBJ2-1; TRBD1 aligns across 7 bases. V gave up 5 bases and J gave up 6 bases; unmatched junction bases: 13. Germline V gene sequence: CDR1 SNHLY, CDR2 FYNNEI. There are 16 residues in the CDR3. In DNA form, the CDR3 reads TGTGCCAGCAGTTCGCCCGGGACAGACCTCTCCAATGAGCAGTTCTTC. It translates to CASSSPGTDLSNEQFF. The full variable domain, in which reference TRBV2 and TRBJ2-1 provide the parts outside the CDR3, is EPEVTQTPSHQVTQMGQEVILRCVPISNHLYFYWYRQILGQKVEFLVSFYNNEISEKSEIFDDQFSVERPDGSNFTLKIRSTKLEDSAMYFCASSSPGTDLSNEQFFGPGTRLTVL.

The V gene is TRBV4-1, the J gene TRBJ2-3; 9 bases are shared with TRBD1. Per germline, CDR1 MGHRA and CDR2 YSYEKL. The ends lost 2 bases at V and 2 bases at J; junction bases unmatched: 5. The CDR3 extends over 16 amino acids. The CDR3 spells CASSQRGQGPTDTQYF. CDR3 nucleotide sequence: TGCGCCAGCAGCCAACGAGGACAGGGGCCCACAGATACGCAGTATTTT.

The chain couples TRBV19 to TRBJ2-2; 12 nucleotides agree with TRBD1. Germline V gene sequence: CDR1 LNHDA, CDR2 SQIVND (reference sequence). The CDR3 spans 17 residues. V lost 7 bases and J lost 8; bases outside the gene matches: 14. The CDR3: CASTLAGTGGAGGELFF. The CDR3 nucleotides are TGTGCCAGTACCTTGGCCGGGACAGGGGGCGCGGGGGGGGAGCTGTTTTTT.

This chain uses TRBV11-1 with TRBJ1-2; D remains ambiguous. CDR3 length: 14 amino acids. Germline V CDR1 and CDR2: SGHAT, FQDESV (reference sequence). Trimming cost V 2 bases and J 3 bases, with 10 bases left between them. CDR3 protein: CASSLSQADYGYTF. CDR3 in DNA: TGTGCCAGCAGCTTATCGCAGGCTGACTATGGCTACACCTTC.

This clone was counted only a few times. The gene calls are TRBV6-5 and TRBJ2-1, with D maybe TRBD2 (6 bases). Trimming pared 5 bases from V and 5 bases from J, leaving 16 bases between. The CDR3 has 15 amino acids. In germline, CDR1 is MNHEY, CDR2 SVGAGI. In DNA, the CDR3 is TGTGCCAGCAGTCAAACGGGACTTCCAAACAATGAGCAGTTCTTC. This codes for CASSQTGLPNNEQFF.

The rearrangement links TRBV2 to TRBJ1-4; weak D call: TRBD1 (6 bases). CDR1 and CDR2 (germline): SNHLY, FYNNEI. The CDR3 contains 15 residues. Trimming shortened V by 2 bases and J by 8 bases, and 15 bases separated the two germline ends. In nucleotides, the CDR3 is TGTGCCAGCAGTGAAAGGGGGTCTGGCGGGGAAAAACTGTTTTTT. Protein sequence: CASSERGSGGEKLFF.

This chain uses TRBV7-2 with TRBJ1-2; D gene ambiguous. Germline assignment: CDR1 SGHTA and CDR2 FQGNSA. The CDR3 is made up of 15 amino acids. Trimming removed 2 bases at V and 4 bases at J, with 14 bases between. The DNA of the CDR3 is TGTGCCAGCAGCTTAAACCGCGAGGTGGTCTATGGCTACACCTTC. This encodes CASSLNREVVYGYTF.

CDR3 loop: CASSLAGGRGNEQFF. CDR3 DNA: TGTGCCAGCAGCTTAGCGGGGGGGCGGGGCAATGAGCAGTTCTTC. J is TRBJ2-1 and V is TRBV7-2; perhaps TRBD2 as D (7 bases). Germline CDR1 reads SGHTA; CDR2 reads FQGNSA. Trimming removed 0 bases from V and 6 bases from J, with 12 bases in between. The CDR3 runs 15 residues.

The chain uses TRBV5-1 and TRBJ2-1; 10 positions agree with TRBD2. The germline CDR1 and CDR2 sequences are SGHRS and YFSETQ. The CDR3 consists of 15 residues. V was pared by 0 bases and J by 6 bases, with 3 bases of the junction left unmatched. The DNA for the CDR3 is TGCGCCAGCAGCTTGGCACTAGCGGGGCCCAATGAGCAGTTCTTC. The encoded protein is CASSLALAGPNEQFF.

The genes are TRBV19 and TRBJ1-5; weak D call: TRBD1 (5 bases). Germline CDR1 and CDR2: LNHDA and SQIVND (reference sequence). This CDR3 has 17 amino acids. Trimming pared 3 bases from V and 0 bases from J, leaving 15 bases between. The CDR3, as DNA: TGTGCCAGTAGTATCCACTCGGGGGGAGATAGCAATCAGCCCCAGCATTTT. It is translated as CASSIHSGGDSNQPQHF.

V is TRBV15 and J is TRBJ2-4; 7 nucleotides agree with TRBD1. This CDR3 spans 16 amino acids. Unmatched junction bases numbered 8, after V lost 3 bases and J lost 3 bases. The germline V gene encodes CDR1 LNHNV and CDR2 YYDKDF (reference sequence). The CDR3: CATSRDTGEVKNIQYF. For the CDR3, the DNA is TGTGCCACCAGCAGGGACACAGGGGAAGTCAAAAACATTCAGTACTTC. Filled out from reference TRBV15 and TRBJ2-4, the complete variable domain reads DAMVIQNPRYQVTQFGKPVTLSCSQTLNHNVMYWYQQKSSQAPKLLFHYYDKDFNNEADTPDNFQSRRPNTSFCFLDIRSPGLGDTAMYLCATSRDTGEVKNIQYFGAGTRLSVL.